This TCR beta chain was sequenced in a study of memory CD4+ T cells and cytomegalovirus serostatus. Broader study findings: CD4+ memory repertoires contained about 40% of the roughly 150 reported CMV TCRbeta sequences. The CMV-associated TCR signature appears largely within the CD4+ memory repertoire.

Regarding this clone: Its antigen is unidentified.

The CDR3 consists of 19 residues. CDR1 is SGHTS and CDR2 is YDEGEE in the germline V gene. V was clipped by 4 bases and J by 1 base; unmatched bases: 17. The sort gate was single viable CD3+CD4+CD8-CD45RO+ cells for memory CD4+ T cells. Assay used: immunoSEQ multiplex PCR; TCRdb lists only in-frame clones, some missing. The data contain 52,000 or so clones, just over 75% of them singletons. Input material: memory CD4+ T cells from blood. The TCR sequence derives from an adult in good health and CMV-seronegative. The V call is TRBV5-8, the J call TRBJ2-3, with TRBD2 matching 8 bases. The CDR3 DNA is TGTGCCAGCAGCGGTATTACTAGCGGACAAAAGGGGGGCACAGATACGCAGTATTTT. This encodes CASSGITSGQKGGTDTQYF. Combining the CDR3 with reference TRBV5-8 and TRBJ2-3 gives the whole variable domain EAGVTQSPTHLIKTRGQQATLRCSPISGHTSVYWYQQALGLGLQFLLWYDEGEERNRGNFPPRFSGRQFPNYSSELNVNALELEDSALYLCASSGITSGQKGGTDTQYFGPGTRLTVL.